These 28 T cell receptor beta chains share one sample of origin, sequenced in a study of cytomegalovirus exposure and HLA in healthy donors. The PCR used 60 Vbeta and 13 Jbeta primers. The data were produced by immunoSEQ multiplex PCR, yet TCRdb's version contains in-frame clones alone and is incomplete. Of some 150,000 clones in the sample, around 77% were seen once. The source material was PBMCs. These TCRs come from a woman aged 25 to 39 in good health and CMV-seropositive.

Concerning this clone itself: Within the sample, other DNA sequences also encode this same CDR3. The V call is TRBV7-2, the J call TRBJ2-7, with D tentatively TRBD2 (5 bases). Germline V CDR1 and CDR2: SGHTA, FQGNSA. V lost 1 base and J 1 base, leaving 8 bases between the germline ends. The CDR3 extends over 14 amino acids. CDR3 in amino acids: CASSLGLASYEQYF. CDR3 nucleotides: TGTGCCAGCAGCTTAGGTCTAGCTTCCTACGAGCAGTACTTC.

The chain has TRBV6-1 and TRBJ1-5; TRBD1 matches 9 bases. CDR3 length: 15 amino acids. After removal of 6 bases from V and 2 bases from J, the junction contained 5 bases not matched to a gene. Germline V gene data show CDR1 as MNHNS and CDR2 as SASEGT. CDR3 in amino acids: CASSTDRGGNQPQHF. In DNA form, the CDR3 reads TGTGCCAGCAGCACGGACAGGGGCGGCAATCAGCCCCAGCATTTT.

This sequence joins TRBV19 and TRBJ1-1; the D gene is possibly TRBD1 (5 bases). Germline assignment: CDR1 LNHDA and CDR2 SQIVND (reference sequence). The CDR3 has 13 residues. CDR3 in amino acids: CASNRFMNTEAFF. The CDR3 DNA is TGTGCTTCGAACAGGTTTATGAACACTGAAGCTTTCTTT. Full variable domain (missing parts from reference TRBV19 and TRBJ1-1): DGGITQSPKYLFRKEGQNVTLSCEQNLNHDAMYWYRQDPGQGLRLIYYSQIVNDFQKGDIAEGYSVSREKKESFPLTVTSAQKNPTAFYLCASNRFMNTEAFFGQGTRLTVV.

V gene TRBV6-5 combines with J gene TRBJ2-5; possible D gene TRBD1, 5 bases. The J call may be wrong; the DNA end is better matched by TRBJ2-7. This CDR3 contains 15 residues. The germline V gene encodes CDR1 MNHEY and CDR2 SVGAGI. CDR3: CASSSISDTSYEQYF. The CDR3 nucleotides read TGTGCCAGCAGCTCCATCTCGGACACTTCCTACGAGCAGTACTTC.

This clone was counted a single time. J is TRBJ2-3 and V is TRBV4-1, with D tentatively TRBD2 (6 bases). CDR3 size: 15 residues. V shed 2 bases and J shed 6 bases, with 15 bases lying between them. Germline V lookup: CDR1 MGHRA, CDR2 YSYEKL. The CDR3 nucleotides read TGCGCCAGCAGCCAATCTAGCGCGCTGAGCGATACGCAGTATTTT. It encodes CASSQSSALSDTQYF.

The chain links TRBV7-9 to TRBJ2-5; D is undetermined. The J call may be mistaken, given a closer DNA end match to TRBJ2-7. The CDR3 is 12 amino acids. From germline, CDR1 is SEHNR and CDR2 FQNEAQ (reference sequence). CDR3 DNA sequence: TGTGCCAGCAGCTTCACAAACTACGAGCAGTACTTC. The encoded protein is CASSFTNYEQYF.

The rearrangement uses TRBV9 and TRBJ2-5; 12 bases align to TRBD1. Trimming cost V 4 bases and J 6 bases; bases outside gene matches: 7. This CDR3 has 15 residues. Per germline, CDR1 SGDLS and CDR2 YYNGEE. CDR3 DNA sequence: TGTGCCAGCAGCTCACGGGACAGGGGGCACCAGACCCAGTACTTC. Protein sequence: CASSSRDRGHQTQYF.

The rearrangement links TRBV19 to TRBJ1-5; D perhaps matches TRBD1 (5 bases). The CDR3 contains 15 residues. Trimming removed 2 bases from V and 2 bases from J, with 10 bases in between. CDR1 is LNHDA and CDR2 is SQIVND in the germline V gene (reference sequence). CDR3 DNA sequence: TGTGCCAGTAGTATAACCGGGGGGGGCAATCAGCCCCAGCATTTT. Its translation is CASSITGGGNQPQHF.

V gene TRBV11-3 combines with J gene TRBJ2-7, with 7 bases identical to TRBD1. The germline V gene has CDR1 SGHNT and CDR2 YENEEA. This CDR3 contains 14 residues. The junction had 7 bases not matched to a gene; V was cut back by 6 bases and J by 2 bases. Here the CDR3 reads CASSYRTGAYEQYF. For the CDR3, the DNA is TGTGCCAGCAGTTACCGGACAGGAGCCTACGAGCAGTACTTC. Full variable domain (remainder filled in from reference TRBV11-3 and TRBJ2-7): EAGVVQSPRYKIIEKKQPVAFWCNPISGHNTLYWYLQNLGQGPELLIRYENEEAVDDSQLPKDRFSAERLKGVDSTLKIQPAELGDSAVYLCASSYRTGAYEQYFGPGTRLTVT.

This clone was picked up a small number of times. The V gene is TRBV9, the J gene TRBJ1-4, with D unclear. This CDR3 spans 16 amino acids. CDR1 is SGDLS, CDR2 YYNGEE, per germline. The ends were cut back, 2 bases at V and 1 base at J, with 12 bases in the middle. The CDR3 bases are TGTGCCAGCAGCGTCTCAACAGATGTAACTAATGAAAAACTGTTTTTT. It translates to CASSVSTDVTNEKLFF.

This chain uses TRBV5-6 with TRBJ2-5; no clear D gene. The end of the DNA aligns better with TRBJ2-7, so the J call may be wrong. The CDR3 is made up of 11 amino acids. Looked up from germline, CDR1 is SGHDT and CDR2 is YYEEEE. CDR3 in amino acids: CASSFSYEQYF. CDR3 bases: TGTGCCAGCAGCTTCTCCTACGAGCAGTACTTC.

This rearrangement joins TRBV9 to TRBJ2-1, with 12 bases identical to TRBD2. Germline CDR1 and CDR2: SGDLS and YYNGEE. The CDR3 totals 18 residues. The trim removed 4 bases at V and 4 bases at J, leaving 12 bases unmatched. The DNA of the CDR3 is TGTGCCAGCAGCCCCGGTCGTCTAGCGGGGGGGTATTACAATGAGCAGTTCTTC. This translates into CASSPGRLAGGYYNEQFF.

The chain joins TRBV30 to TRBJ1-1; a weak D match, TRBD1 (6 bases). In germline, CDR1 is GTSNPN, CDR2 SVGIG (reference sequence). The V gene lost 2 bases and the J gene lost 1 base, with 14 bases spanning the gap. The CDR3 is 15 residues long. In nucleotides, the CDR3 is TGTGCCTGGAGTCCCGGACAGCCCCAGAACACTGAAGCTTTCTTT. It codes for CAWSPGQPQNTEAFF.

The CDR3 loop is CASSLDSSYEQYF. The DNA for the CDR3 is TGTGCCAGCAGCTTAGACAGCTCCTACGAGCAGTACTTC. This chain links TRBV11-2 with TRBJ2-7; D unclear. CDR3 length equals 13 residues. Germline CDR1 SGHAT, CDR2 FQNNGV. Trimming left V 0 bases short and J 0 bases short, with 3 bases between. Full variable domain (remainder filled in from reference TRBV11-2 and TRBJ2-7): EAGVAQSPRYKIIEKRQSVAFWCNPISGHATLYWYQQILGQGPKLLIQFQNNGVVDDSQLPKDRFSAERLKGVDSTLKIQPAKLEDSAVYLCASSLDSSYEQYFGPGTRLTVT.

The CDR3 here is CASSLRFEDSYEQYF. The CDR3 nucleotides are TGTGCCAGCAGCTTAAGGTTCGAGGATTCCTACGAGCAGTACTTC. The chain uses TRBV11-2 and TRBJ2-7; D unclear. CDR1 is SGHAT and CDR2 is FQNNGV in the germline V gene. The CDR3 length is 15 residues. The ends were cut back, 2 bases at V and 1 base at J, with 12 bases in the middle.

This clone was seen just once. The chain employs TRBV18 and TRBJ1-4; 7 bases map to TRBD1. Germline assignment: CDR1 KGHSH and CDR2 LQKENI. The V segment lost 3 bases and the J segment 4 bases; nucleotides outside the gene matches: 5. The CDR3 is 15 amino acids. CDR3 sequence (DNA): TGTGCCAGCTCACCCGGGACAGCCTTTAATGAAAAACTGTTTTTT. Amino acids: CASSPGTAFNEKLFF.

The chain joins TRBV9 to TRBJ2-5; 8 bases match TRBD2. Per the germline V gene, CDR1 is SGDLS and CDR2 is YYNGEE. With 4 bases clipped from V and 2 bases from J, the junction kept 7 bases outside the gene matches. The CDR3 runs to 15 residues. CDR3 DNA sequence: TGTGCCAGCAGCAGGGCGGGGGGCCAGCAAGAGACCCAGTACTTC. This translates into CASSRAGGQQETQYF.

The rearrangement joins TRBV6-5 to TRBJ1-1, with D perhaps TRBD1 (6 bases). CDR1 MNHEY and CDR2 SVGAGI come from the germline V gene. Trimming left V 3 bases short and J 3 bases short, with 17 bases between. This CDR3 comprises 16 residues. The CDR3 DNA is TGTGCCAGCAGTTATCCGACTTTAGGACAGTACACTGAAGCTTTCTTT. Protein sequence: CASSYPTLGQYTEAFF.

The rearrangement links TRBV10-3 to TRBJ1-2; the D gene is possibly TRBD1 (6 bases). The germline CDR1 and CDR2 sequences are ENHRY and SYGVKD. The CDR3 is made up of 14 amino acids. V lost 5 bases and J 3 bases, leaving 13 bases between the germline ends. CDR3 DNA: TGTGCCATCAGTAGGGACGGGGGGCACTATGGCTACACCTTC. Amino acid sequence: CAISRDGGHYGYTF.

The rearrangement joins TRBV6-5 to TRBJ1-2; 7 bases match TRBD1. Germline V CDR1 and CDR2: MNHEY, SVGAGI. J lost 4 bases, V lost 2 bases, and 4 bases had no gene match. CDR3 length: 14 residues. The DNA of the CDR3 is TGTGCCAGCAGTTACGCGACAGGGAGCTATGGCTACACCTTC. Protein product: CASSYATGSYGYTF.

The gene calls are TRBV5-4 and TRBJ2-3, with 8 bases that match TRBD2. Unmatched junction bases numbered 4, after V lost 0 bases and J lost 4 bases. This CDR3 region has 15 residues. Germline CDR1 is SGHNT and CDR2 is YYREEE (reference sequence). CDR3 bases: TGTGCCAGCAGCTTGGGCGGGGGGACCCCAGATACGCAGTATTTT. Amino acid sequence: CASSLGGGTPDTQYF. The full variable domain, its missing parts supplied by reference TRBV5-4 and TRBJ2-3, is ETGVTQSPTHLIKTRGQQVTLRCSSQSGHNTVSWYQQALGQGPQFIFQYYREEENGRGNFPPRFSGLQFPNYSSELNVNALELDDSALYLCASSLGGGTPDTQYFGPGTRLTVL.

This sequence joins TRBV28 and TRBJ1-2; 8 bases agree with TRBD1. The V gene end was trimmed by 5 bases and the J gene end by 4 bases; junction bases not matched to a gene: 18. Looked up from germline, CDR1 is MDHEN and CDR2 is SYDVKM. This CDR3 has 18 residues. The CDR3 region is CASSSTGGDGLGGYGYTF. The CDR3, as DNA: TGTGCCAGCAGTAGTACAGGGGGTGACGGATTAGGTGGCTATGGCTACACCTTC.

V is TRBV10-3 and J is TRBJ1-1; 11 bases are shared with TRBD1. The CDR3 totals 16 residues. V lost 2 bases to trimming and J lost 5 bases; unmatched junction nucleotides: 7. In germline, CDR1 is ENHRY, CDR2 SYGVKD. This CDR3 reads CAISEPDRGRRTEAFF. The DNA for the CDR3 is TGTGCCATCAGTGAGCCGGACAGGGGGCGTAGAACTGAAGCTTTCTTT.

This clone was picked up one time. This chain links TRBV5-1 with TRBJ2-7, with 11 bases that match TRBD1. Germline trimming cut 7 bases from V and 1 base from J; bases unmatched to any gene: 4. The CDR3 is 14 residues long. Germline V gene data show CDR1 as SGHRS and CDR2 as YFSETQ. The CDR3 nucleotides read TGCGCCAGCCGCGGACAGGGGGCTTCCTACGAGCAGTACTTC. Amino acid sequence: CASRGQGASYEQYF.

The chain carries TRBV10-1 and TRBJ2-2; TRBD1 aligns across 8 bases. The germline V gene encodes CDR1 WNHNN and CDR2 SYGVQD (reference sequence). The CDR3 is made up of 17 amino acids. V shed 1 base and J 6 bases; nucleotides not matched to a gene: 10. The CDR3, as DNA: TGCGCCAGCAGTGAGTTTCCGGGACAGGAGATTCCCGGGGAGCTGTTTTTT. It yields the protein CASSEFPGQEIPGELFF.

This clone has just a few counts. The gene calls are TRBV2 and TRBJ1-3; 7 nucleotides agree with TRBD1. The germline CDR1 and CDR2 sequences are SNHLY and FYNNEI. V lost 7 bases, J lost 2 bases, and 5 bases stayed unmatched. This CDR3 is 14 amino acids long. CDR3 sequence: CASKLDRAGNTIYF. The CDR3 DNA reads TGTGCCAGCAAACTCGACAGGGCTGGAAACACCATATATTTT.

This chain joins TRBV25-1 and TRBJ2-2; D is perhaps TRBD2 (6 bases). The ends were cut back, 4 bases at V and 4 bases at J, with 13 bases in the middle. The CDR3 loop spans 15 amino acids. Germline V CDR1 and CDR2: MGHDK, SYGVNS. The CDR3 reads CASSAREYSTGELFF. In DNA, the CDR3 is TGTGCCAGCAGTGCCCGGGAGTATAGCACCGGGGAGCTGTTTTTT. Using reference TRBV25-1 and TRBJ2-2 for the parts outside the CDR3, the full variable domain is EADIYQTPRYLVIGTGKKITLECSQTMGHDKMYWYQQDPGMELHLIHYSYGVNSTEKGDLSSESTVSRIRTEHFPLTLESARPSHTSQYLCASSAREYSTGELFFGEGSRLTVL.

V and J are TRBV19 and TRBJ2-1; 10 bases are shared with TRBD2. CDR3 length: 14 residues. In germline, CDR1 is LNHDA, CDR2 SQIVND (reference sequence). The J segment lost 12 bases and the V segment lost 6 bases, leaving 11 bases of the junction unmatched. CDR3 sequence (DNA): TGTGCCAGTAGCCTAGCGGGAGCTTATGTACGGCAGTTCTTC. The encoded protein is CASSLAGAYVRQFF.